This entry describes one T cell receptor beta chain. The antigen remains unidentified. At one of its ends the junction is not consistent with the germline gene, which may arise from a read error. The source of the sample is a study of T cell clones after liver transplantation. Broader study findings: These preliminary findings come from unstandardized post-transplant sampling times. The donor-reactive repertoire was only partly measurable in two subjects, lacking donor cells.

Sequencing was performed with immunoSEQ multiplex PCR; in TCRdb, only in-frame clones are kept and a portion is missing. Counted here are approximately 55,000 clones, approximately 71% occurring once; the ten biggest clones make up around 9.5%. This CDR3 comprises 9 residues. Germline assignment: CDR1 MDHEN and CDR2 SYDVKM. The chain links TRBV28 to TRBJ2-3; D call uncertain. This sequence originates from a human patient who received a liver transplant. Some T cells may be graft donor cells. The material was CD4+ T cells from blood, obtained 52 to 60 months after liver transplant. The DNA of the CDR3 is TGTGCCAGCATAGATACGCAGTATTTT. It encodes CASIDTQYF.